These 18 T cell receptor beta chains originate from one sample sequenced in a study of blood T cell repertoires in COVID-19. The repertoire was sequenced with immunoSEQ multiplex PCR; TCRdb's copy has only in-frame clones and lacks some. The sample lists fewer than 450,000 clones; roughly 87% were seen once. The source material was PBMCs or T cells enriched from blood (not recorded which). The source of these receptors is a woman aged 25 to 45 who had recovered from COVID-19.

The chain joins TRBV3-1 (or the pseudogene TRBV3-2) to TRBJ2-1, with TRBD1 identical over 8 bases. The ends lost 3 bases at V and 6 bases at J; junction bases unmatched: 10. Germline loops: CDR1 LGHDT, CDR2 YNNKEL (reference sequence). This CDR3 is 16 amino acids long. The CDR3 DNA sequence: TGTGCCAGCAGCCAGGCCCCAGACAGGGGAGGCAATGAGCAGTTCTTC. Translating it yields CASSQAPDRGGNEQFF.

The V and J genes are TRBV30 and TRBJ2-7, with 7 bases lining up with TRBD1. The J segment lost 0 bases and the V segment lost 8 bases, leaving 7 bases of the junction unmatched. Germline V gives CDR1 GTSNPN, CDR2 SVGIG (reference sequence). This CDR3 contains 13 residues. The CDR3, as DNA: TGTGCCACTGACAGGGCAAGCTCCTACGAGCAGTACTTC. Its protein product is CATDRASSYEQYF.

This clone appeared once. This chain links TRBV7-9 with TRBJ2-5, with 10 bases matching TRBD1. Germline loops: CDR1 SEHNR, CDR2 FQNEAQ (reference sequence). This CDR3 contains 12 residues. V shed 5 bases, J shed 13 bases, and the junction held 7 bases outside the gene matches. CDR3 protein: CASSTDRGRAYF. The CDR3 DNA reads TGTGCCAGCAGCACCGACAGGGGGCGCGCGTACTTC. Based on the CDR3 plus reference TRBV7-9 and TRBJ2-5, the full variable domain is DTGVSQNPRHKITKRGQNVTFRCDPISEHNRLYWYRQTLGQGPEFLTYFQNEAQLEKSRLLSDRFSAERPKGSFSTLEIQRTEQGDSAMYLCASSTDRGRAYFGPGTRLLVL.

This clone was observed many times. The chain joins TRBV19 to TRBJ1-3; no clear D gene. The CDR3 consists of 12 residues. Germline CDR1 reads LNHDA; CDR2 reads SQIVND (reference sequence). Trimming removed 5 bases at V and 0 bases at J, with 2 bases between. The CDR3 loop is CASSHSGNTIYF. CDR3 DNA: TGTGCCAGTAGTCACTCTGGAAACACCATATATTTT.

This rearrangement joins TRBV2 to TRBJ1-6, with a weak D call TRBD1 (5 bases). CDR3 length: 14 amino acids. The V end was cut by 10 bases, the J end by 8 bases, with 18 bases between. Germline values: CDR1 SNHLY, CDR2 FYNNEI. The CDR3 is CATATALGDSPLHF. CDR3 DNA: TGTGCCACCGCGACAGCGCTCGGAGATTCACCCCTCCACTTT. Full variable domain (rest looked up from reference TRBV2 and TRBJ1-6): EPEVTQTPSHQVTQMGQEVILRCVPISNHLYFYWYRQILGQKVEFLVSFYNNEISEKSEIFDDQFSVERPDGSNFTLKIRSTKLEDSAMYFCATATALGDSPLHFGNGTRLTVT.

A word on this clone: Germline is not matched at one junction end, which may reflect a read error. This sequence joins TRBV19 and TRBJ1-5, with D possibly matching TRBD1 (6 bases). This CDR3 spans 16 amino acids. Germline V gene data show CDR1 as LNHDA and CDR2 as SQIVND (reference sequence). CDR3 nucleotide sequence: TGTGCCAGTAGTATATTAAGGGACATTGTCTCGGGAATGAAGTCTTTT. Residues: CASSILRDIVSGMKSF.

This clone was recorded once. The chain is built from TRBV13 and TRBJ1-2; D possibly corresponds to TRBD1 (5 bases). The CDR3 is 15 amino acids. V dropped 0 bases and J dropped 4 bases, with 12 bases sitting between them. Germline-derived CDR1 and CDR2 are PRHDT and FYEKMQ (reference sequence). CDR3 residues: CASSLGKGQGYGYTF. The CDR3 bases are TGTGCCAGCAGCTTAGGGAAGGGGCAGGGCTATGGCTACACCTTC.

J is TRBJ1-2 and V is TRBV13; D remains ambiguous. The V end lost 8 bases, the J end lost 6 bases, and 13 bases lay between the germline ends. Germline CDR1 and CDR2: PRHDT and FYEKMQ (reference sequence). The CDR3 length is 12 residues. Written as DNA, the CDR3 is TGTGCCAGCTGGGGAGGGCACGATGGCTACACCTTC. Protein: CASWGGHDGYTF.

The V gene is TRBV11-2, the J gene TRBJ2-3; 11 bases align to TRBD2. The length of the CDR3 is 16 residues. V trimming: 1 base; J trimming: 4 bases; junction bases outside the gene matches: 4. Germline V gene sequence: CDR1 SGHAT, CDR2 FQNNGV. This CDR3 is CASSLVSGGAADTQYF. The CDR3 bases are TGTGCCAGCAGCTTAGTTAGCGGGGGGGCTGCAGATACGCAGTATTTT.

The V and J genes are TRBV6-5 and TRBJ1-2; no clear D gene. The V end lost 8 bases, the J end lost 6 bases, and 16 bases lay between the germline ends. The CDR3 loop spans 13 amino acids. Looked up from germline, CDR1 is MNHEY and CDR2 is SVGAGI. Here the CDR3 DNA reads TGTGCCAGCGCGACCGGCGGGGATAATGGCTACACCTTC. This encodes CASATGGDNGYTF.

A word on this clone: At one boundary the junction diverges from the germline segment, which might be a read error. V is TRBV12-5 and J is TRBJ1-1; D is perhaps TRBD1 (5 bases). This CDR3 is built from 17 residues. Germline V gene sequence: CDR1 LGHNT, CDR2 FRNRAP. CDR3 loop: CASGLGPPLPGNTEAFF. In nucleotides, the CDR3 is TGTGCTAGTGGGTTGGGACCCCCTTTGCCAGGGAACACTGAAGCTTTCTTT.

This clone has a count of ten or more. The CDR3 DNA is TGTGCCAGCAGCTCCCTGGGGCTAGCGGCAACTAGCACAGATACGCAGTATTTT. This sequence encodes CASSSLGLAATSTDTQYF. The chain carries TRBV27 and TRBJ2-3; 7 bases are shared with TRBD2. This CDR3 spans 18 amino acids. Trimming at V came to 6 bases and at J to 0 bases, leaving 15 bases not matched to a gene. Looked up from germline, CDR1 is MNHEY and CDR2 is SMNVEV (reference sequence).

A single count supports this clone. The V and J genes are TRBV5-1 and TRBJ1-3; TRBD1 is a possible D gene (6 bases). This CDR3 is built from 15 residues. Trimming left V 3 bases short and J 4 bases short, with 14 bases between. The germline CDR1 and CDR2 sequences are SGHRS and YFSETQ. The CDR3 loop reads CASSSDDRTGNTIYF. The DNA of the CDR3 is TGCGCCAGCAGCTCTGATGACAGGACAGGAAACACCATATATTTT.

V gene TRBV4-2 combines with J gene TRBJ2-7, with 7 bases that match TRBD1. The CDR3 consists of 15 residues. Germline assignment: CDR1 LGHNA and CDR2 YNFKEQ. After removal of 5 bases from V and 3 bases from J, the junction contained 10 bases not matched to a gene. The CDR3 loop reads CASSRNRQGDYEQYF. Here the CDR3 DNA reads TGTGCCAGCAGCAGAAACCGACAGGGAGACTACGAGCAGTACTTC.

The chain uses TRBV6-6 and TRBJ1-3; D not resolved. V was shortened by 0 bases and J by 7 bases, with 13 bases between the two germline ends. The CDR3 runs to 15 residues. CDR1 is MNHNY, CDR2 SVGAGI, per germline (reference sequence). The CDR3, as DNA: TGTGCCAGCAGTTACTCGAGGCTTAGGGAGAACACCATATATTTT. Encoded protein: CASSYSRLRENTIYF.

The chain couples TRBV14 to TRBJ2-2; 10 nucleotides line up with TRBD1. The germline V gene has CDR1 SGHDN and CDR2 FVKESK. The CDR3 runs to 17 residues. The J segment lost 4 bases and the V segment lost 0 bases, leaving 5 bases of the junction unmatched. CDR3 DNA sequence: TGTGCCAGCAGCCAAGATTCCGGGACAGGGGCCACCGGGGAGCTGTTTTTT. This gives the protein CASSQDSGTGATGELFF.

V is TRBV7-2 and J is TRBJ2-7; 8 nucleotides line up with TRBD1. Germline values: CDR1 SGHTA, CDR2 FQGNSA. The J segment lost 5 bases and the V segment lost 0 bases, leaving 9 bases of the junction unmatched. The CDR3 sequence is 16 residues long. Written as DNA, the CDR3 is TGTGCCAGCAGCTTAGCGCGGACAGGGTTTTCGGACGAGCAGTACTTC. This translates into CASSLARTGFSDEQYF.

The chain couples TRBV24-1 to TRBJ2-2; a weak D match, TRBD1 (7 bases). The CDR3 has 16 amino acids. V was cut by 2 bases and J by 5 bases, with 14 bases left in between. Germline V gene lookup returns CDR1 KGHDR and CDR2 SFDVKD. The CDR3 DNA reads TGTGCCACCAGTGATTCGGGCAGGGGGACTACCGGGGAGCTGTTTTTT. Translating gives CATSDSGRGTTGELFF.